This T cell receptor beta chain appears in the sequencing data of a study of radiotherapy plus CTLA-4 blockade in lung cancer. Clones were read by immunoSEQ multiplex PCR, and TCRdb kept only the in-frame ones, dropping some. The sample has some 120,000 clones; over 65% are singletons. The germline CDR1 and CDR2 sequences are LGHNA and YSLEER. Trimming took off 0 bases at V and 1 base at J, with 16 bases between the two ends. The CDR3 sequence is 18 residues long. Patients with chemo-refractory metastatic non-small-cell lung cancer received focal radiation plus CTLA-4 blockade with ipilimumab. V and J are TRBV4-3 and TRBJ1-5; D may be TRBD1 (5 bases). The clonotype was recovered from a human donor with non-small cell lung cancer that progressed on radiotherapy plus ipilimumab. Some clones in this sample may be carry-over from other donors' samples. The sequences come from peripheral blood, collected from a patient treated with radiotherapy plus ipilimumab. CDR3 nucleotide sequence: TGCGCCAGCAGCCAAGATTTGGGCGGGACCGTGAGCAATCAGCCCCAGCATTTT. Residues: CASSQDLGGTVSNQPQHF.